One sample yielded the 3 T cell receptor beta chains listed below, sequenced in a study of shared clonotypes between healthy human individuals. Measured with immunoSEQ multiplex PCR; TCRdb has only the in-frame clones, and not every one. The repertoire has roughly 2.5 million clones, around nine tenths of them found once; the top ten carry 0.11% to 0.15%. The sequenced sample consisted of naive CD4+ T cells sorted from blood. Subset: CD45RA+ positively selected. These receptors all come from a young man in good health.

The V and J genes are TRBV6-1 and TRBJ2-2, with D unclear. Trimming removed 3 bases at V and 2 bases at J, with 7 bases between. The V gene's germline CDR1 is MNHNS and CDR2 SASEGT. The CDR3 covers 14 residues. This CDR3 reads CASSDIQNTGELFF. CDR3 DNA sequence: TGTGCCAGCAGTGACATCCAAAACACCGGGGAGCTGTTTTTT.

This sequence joins TRBV18 and TRBJ1-6; 9 nucleotides agree with TRBD1. The J segment lost 7 bases and the V segment lost 5 bases, leaving 3 bases of the junction unmatched. This CDR3 comprises 14 residues. Germline CDR1 and CDR2: KGHSH and LQKENI. The CDR3 DNA reads as TGTGCCAGCTCAACCGACAGGGGGAATTCACCCCTCCACTTT. Translation gives CASSTDRGNSPLHF.

V is TRBV6-1 and J is TRBJ1-1, with a possible D match to TRBD1 (5 bases). V lost 1 base to trimming and J lost 11 bases, with 17 bases between them. The CDR3 sequence is 14 residues long. Looked up from germline, CDR1 is MNHNS and CDR2 is SASEGT. The CDR3 region is CASSEVGTFEEAFF. In nucleotides, the CDR3 is TGTGCCAGCAGTGAAGTGGGGACCTTCGAGGAGGCTTTCTTT.